This T cell receptor beta chain was obtained from a study of T cells after yellow fever vaccination. At the level of the study: Each low-cell-number fraction was prepared by means of SMART-Seq v4 Ultra Low Input.

Template switching by 5'RACE produced TCR cDNA, adding a universal primer site and UMIs. A single record per CDR3 protein comes from TCRdb applying MiXCR to the 5' RACE reads. The sample lists 450,000 to 600,000 distinct CDR3 sequences; about 13% were seen once. V lost 5 bases and J lost 11, with 15 bases in between. The CDR3 runs to 12 residues. This clonotype was observed a handful of times. Its antigen is unknown. Overall study findings and caveats: Few clonotypes appeared in both CD4 and CD8 compartments.

This clonotype was sampled from a man aged 25 to 40 who received the YFV17D yellow fever vaccine. This specimen was PBMCs, taken on the day of the yellow fever booster vaccination. This sequence joins TRBV12-3 or TRBV12-4 and TRBJ1-2; D gene uncertain. The CDR3 loop is CASSREPESYTF. The CDR3 nucleotides are TGTGCCAGCAGTCGGGAGCCAGAGAGTTACACCTTC.